These 16 T cell receptor beta chains share one sample of origin, sequenced in a study of response to subunit inactivated influenza vaccine. TCRdb analysed the RT-PCR reads with MiXCR anew, one entry per CDR3 protein. Of roughly 710,000 distinct CDR3 sequences listed, about 14% are singletons. This specimen was PBMCs from blood, taken about 14 days before vaccination. The receptors derive from a man aged 45-60 years who received an inactivated influenza vaccine.

There are many counts of this clonotype. The gene calls are TRBV4-1 and TRBJ1-2; no firm D call. Trimming removed 0 bases from V and 0 bases from J, with 11 bases in between. Germline values: CDR1 MGHRA, CDR2 YSYEKL. The CDR3 loop spans 16 amino acids. CDR3: CASSQEAGRTNYGYTF. DNA for the CDR3: TGCGCCAGCAGCCAAGAAGCCGGAAGAACTAACTATGGCTACACCTTC.

The chain combines TRBV3-1 with TRBJ1-1; possible D gene TRBD1, 5 bases. The germline V and J ends were trimmed by 3 bases and 3 bases, with 11 bases remaining between them. CDR1 LGHDT and CDR2 YNNKEL come from the germline V gene (reference sequence). The CDR3 is 14 residues long. CDR3 sequence (DNA): TGTGCCAGCAGCCATGCAGGGAACCACACTGAAGCTTTCTTT. The encoded protein is CASSHAGNHTEAFF.

This clonotype appeared many times. The chain employs TRBV18 and TRBJ2-1; TRBD1 matches at 10 bases. V shed 8 bases and J 7 bases; nucleotides not matched to a gene: 8. CDR1 is KGHSH, CDR2 LQKENI, per germline. The CDR3 loop spans 14 amino acids. The CDR3 DNA reads as TGTGCCAGCAGCCCGCGGGACAGGGGTAATGAGCAGTTCTTC. Translating it yields CASSPRDRGNEQFF.

This clonotype was observed a few times. The J gene is TRBJ2-2, the V gene TRBV5-5, with a tentative D call TRBD2 (5 bases). The CDR3 sequence is 16 residues long. The germline V gene encodes CDR1 SGHKS and CDR2 YYEKEE (reference sequence). V was trimmed by 4 bases and J by 5 bases, leaving 18 bases between them. The chain's CDR3 is CASSLSPRGRTGELFF. The CDR3, as DNA: TGTGCCAGCAGCCTGTCCCCCCGGGGAAGGACCGGGGAGCTGTTTTTT.

The chain links TRBV7-9 to TRBJ2-7; TRBD1 aligns across 7 bases. V shed 5 bases, J shed 4 bases, and the junction held 8 bases outside the gene matches. Germline lookup yields CDR1 SEHNR and CDR2 FQNEAQ (reference sequence). The CDR3 has 14 amino acids. The CDR3, as DNA: TGTGCCAGCAGCGGGACAGCCGATTCTTACGAGCAGTACTTC. As protein: CASSGTADSYEQYF. Together with reference TRBV7-9 and TRBJ2-7, the CDR3 gives the full variable domain: DTGVSQNPRHKITKRGQNVTFRCDPISEHNRLYWYRQTLGQGPEFLTYFQNEAQLEKSRLLSDRFSAERPKGSFSTLEIQRTEQGDSAMYLCASSGTADSYEQYFGPGTRLTVT.

This clonotype was observed a few times. The rearrangement links TRBV5-1 to TRBJ2-7, with D unclear. The V gene's germline CDR1 is SGHRS and CDR2 YFSETQ. Trimming shortened V by 4 bases and J by 3 bases, and 11 bases separated the two germline ends. The CDR3 loop spans 13 amino acids. The CDR3 DNA is TGCGCCAGCAGCCCAGACCATATCTACGAGCAGTACTTC. Protein: CASSPDHIYEQYF.

This clonotype was detected ten times or more. The chain joins TRBV28 to TRBJ2-2; D perhaps matches TRBD1 (6 bases). Trimming pared 1 base from V and 1 base from J, leaving 7 bases between. The CDR3 consists of 15 residues. Per germline, CDR1 MDHEN and CDR2 SYDVKM. CDR3 region: CASSLLGGNTGELFF. DNA of the CDR3: TGTGCCAGCAGTTTATTAGGGGGGAACACCGGGGAGCTGTTTTTT.

This clonotype was recorded a few times. The chain employs TRBV27 and TRBJ2-3; no definite D call. Germline loops: CDR1 MNHEY, CDR2 SMNVEV (reference sequence). V lost 5 bases to trimming and J lost 1 base, with 16 bases between them. The CDR3 contains 16 residues. CDR3 protein: CASSTIRSKRTDTQYF. The CDR3 DNA reads as TGTGCCAGCAGTACTATTCGGAGTAAACGCACAGATACGCAGTATTTT.

This clonotype has a handful of counts. The chain carries TRBV7-2 and TRBJ2-7; tentative D call: TRBD1 (6 bases). Trimming took 2 bases from V and 4 from J, leaving 15 bases between them. The CDR3 extends over 15 amino acids. The germline V gene has CDR1 SGHTA and CDR2 FQGNSA. The CDR3 loop reads CASSLYHSGVYEQYF. CDR3 DNA: TGTGCCAGCAGCTTATACCACTCAGGGGTGTACGAGCAGTACTTC.

The V call is TRBV9, the J call TRBJ1-4; TRBD1 agrees at 7 bases. Germline trimming cut 2 bases from V and 5 bases from J; bases unmatched to any gene: 6. The CDR3 has 15 amino acids. The germline gives CDR1 SGDLS, CDR2 YYNGEE. CDR3 sequence: CASSVGQARNEKLFF. The DNA of the CDR3 is TGTGCCAGCAGCGTTGGACAGGCGAGGAATGAAAAACTGTTTTTT.

The chain carries TRBV3-1 and TRBJ2-1, with 7 bases that match TRBD2. The CDR3 is made up of 18 amino acids. The junction had 15 bases not matched to a gene; V was cut back by 5 bases and J by 2 bases. CDR1 is LGHDT, CDR2 YNNKEL, per germline (reference sequence). The CDR3 is CASSSYERGKTPYNEQFF. Here the CDR3 DNA reads TGTGCCAGCAGCTCTTACGAGCGGGGAAAAACACCCTACAATGAGCAGTTCTTC.

A few counts support this clonotype. The chain recombines TRBV4-2 with TRBJ2-3; D gene ambiguous. Germline CDR1 and CDR2: LGHNA and YNFKEQ. The CDR3 runs to 17 residues. The germline V and J ends were trimmed by 4 bases and 2 bases, with 19 bases remaining between them. The CDR3 region has the DNA TGTGCCAGCAGCCGCTCTCCCCAGGTGGCCACCACAGATACGCAGTATTTT. Translating gives CASSRSPQVATTDTQYF.

This sequence joins TRBV20-1 and TRBJ2-3; 7 positions agree with TRBD2. This CDR3 has 14 residues. The germline V gene encodes CDR1 DFQATT and CDR2 SNEGSKA (reference sequence). V trimming: 6 bases; J trimming: 0 bases; junction bases outside the gene matches: 6. In DNA form, the CDR3 reads TGCAGTGCCGGGGAGGGTTTTAGCACAGATACGCAGTATTTT. Residues: CSAGEGFSTDTQYF.

The rearrangement joins TRBV28 to TRBJ2-7; 9 nucleotides agree with TRBD1. With V trimmed by 5 bases and J by 9 bases, 5 bases remained unmatched. Per germline, CDR1 MDHEN and CDR2 SYDVKM. There are 12 residues in the CDR3. Written as DNA, the CDR3 is TGTGCCAGCAGTCCGCGGACAGGGGTGCAGTACTTC. It translates to CASSPRTGVQYF.

There are a few counts of this clonotype. The genes are TRBV18 and TRBJ1-1; no clear D gene. The CDR3 contains 13 residues. Germline lookup yields CDR1 KGHSH and CDR2 LQKENI. V lost 3 bases and J 1 base, leaving 6 bases between the germline ends. CDR3 nucleotides: TGTGCCAGCTCACCCCGGGAGAACACTGAAGCTTTCTTT. Translating it yields CASSPRENTEAFF.

This clonotype was counted a few times. The rearrangement joins TRBV5-1 to TRBJ2-2, with 7 bases aligning to TRBD1. After removal of 0 bases from V and 5 bases from J, the junction contained 7 bases not matched to a gene. Germline lookup yields CDR1 SGHRS and CDR2 YFSETQ. The CDR3 is 16 residues long. CDR3 sequence reads: CASSLDTGVVTGELFF. CDR3 DNA sequence: TGCGCCAGCAGCTTGGATACAGGGGTAGTTACCGGGGAGCTGTTTTTT. Full variable domain (rest looked up from reference TRBV5-1 and TRBJ2-2): KAGVTQTPRYLIKTRGQQVTLSCSPISGHRSVSWYQQTPGQGLQFLFEYFSETQRNKGNFPGRFSGRQFSNSRSEMNVSTLELGDSALYLCASSLDTGVVTGELFFGEGSRLTVL.